One sample yielded the 15 T cell receptor beta chains listed below, sequenced in a study of post-analysis software for immune sequencing data (dated by TCRdb to about 2015). What these receptors recognize is not known. The protocol used for the library was PCR. This sample was sequenced with an Illumina HiSeq 2500. Unique molecular identifiers were incorporated into TCR beta cDNA libraries to reduce PCR and sequencing biases. TCRdb redid the processing of the public reads, applying fastp at Q25 and MiXCR, and retained in-frame beta chains. Here each entry gathers all rows of one CDR3 protein and keeps the most common genes and DNA. Present in this sample are around 260,000 distinct CDR3 sequences, 35% to 40% of which were seen just once. Of the sample, roughly 4.8% falls within the top ten clones. The full study reports these points: About 5 TRBV segments, including TRBV5-6, TRBV5-1 and TRBV20-1, were significantly more frequent in patients than controls.

Sequencing was done on a sample of blood. Receptors were obtained from a girl aged 10 to 17 with multiple sclerosis.

The table lists this clonotype with a few counts. This sequence joins TRBV4-1 and TRBJ1-1; a possible D gene is TRBD1 (5 bases). Trimming cost V 8 bases and J 11 bases, with 30 bases left between them. CDR3 size: 16 residues. Looked up from germline, CDR1 is MGHRA and CDR2 is YSYEKL. The CDR3 region has the DNA TGCGCCAGCCGTAATATTGGGGGTCCCACTATGGAAAAGGCTTTCTTT. It specifies CASRNIGGPTMEKAFF.

This chain uses TRBV20-1 with TRBJ1-1; D is unresolved. CDR3 length equals 12 residues. Trimming took 5 bases from V and 0 from J, leaving 7 bases between them. Germline V lookup: CDR1 DFQATT, CDR2 SNEGSKA (reference sequence). CDR3 sequence (DNA): TGCAGTGCTCTGGGCCTGAACACTGAAGCTTTCTTT. This codes for CSALGLNTEAFF.

Many counts were recorded for this clonotype. This chain uses TRBV6-5 with TRBJ1-1, with a possible D match to TRBD1 (6 bases). Trimming removed 6 bases at V and 0 bases at J, with 8 bases between. The CDR3 is 13 amino acids. CDR1 and CDR2 (germline): MNHEY, SVGAGI. The CDR3 loop reads CASRQGLNTEAFF. The CDR3 bases are TGTGCCAGCAGACAGGGACTGAACACTGAAGCTTTCTTT.

This clonotype was detected ten times or more. The chain is built from TRBV7-2 and TRBJ2-7; D tentatively reads TRBD1 or TRBD2 (5 bases each). The CDR3 spans 15 residues. Germline lookup yields CDR1 SGHTA and CDR2 FQGNSA. V was pared by 1 base and J by 0 bases, with 10 bases between. DNA of the CDR3: TGTGCCAGCAGCTTAGTGAGGGGTAGCTCCTACGAGCAGTACTTC. It is translated as CASSLVRGSSYEQYF.

This chain connects TRBV6-6 to TRBJ2-3; D gene ambiguous. Germline-derived CDR1 and CDR2 are MNHNY and SVGAGI (reference sequence). This CDR3 contains 13 residues. The germline V and J ends were trimmed by 0 bases and 6 bases, with 7 bases remaining between them. The CDR3 loop reads CASSYSKVDTQYF. In nucleotides, the CDR3 is TGTGCCAGCAGTTACTCGAAGGTGGATACGCAGTATTTT.

This clonotype was counted many times. V and J are TRBV11-2 and TRBJ2-4; the D gene is possibly TRBD1 (5 bases). Trimming took 3 bases from V and 2 from J, leaving 8 bases between them. The length of the CDR3 is 14 residues. Germline assignment: CDR1 SGHAT and CDR2 FQNNGV. The CDR3 loop is CASSFQGTKNIQYF. The CDR3 region has the DNA TGTGCCAGCAGCTTTCAGGGAACCAAAAACATTCAGTACTTC.

This clonotype has at least ten counts. The gene calls are TRBV10-3 and TRBJ2-3, with D possibly matching TRBD2 (5 bases). With 4 bases removed from V and 2 bases from J, the gap between germline ends came to 13 bases. The germline gives CDR1 ENHRY, CDR2 SYGVKD. CDR3 length: 15 amino acids. The CDR3 DNA follows: TGTGCCATCAGTGGGACTCTCCCCTCCACAGATACGCAGTATTTT. Its translation: CAISGTLPSTDTQYF.

With regard to this clonotype: This sequence may be a read error, since a much larger clone differs from it by one base. CDR3 DNA: TGTGCCAGCAGTAAGGACAGGGTCAATTCACCCCTCCACTTT. Residues: CASSKDRVNSPLHF. This chain uses TRBV12-3 or TRBV12-4 with TRBJ1-6; 8 bases are shared with TRBD1. The V segment lost 5 bases and the J segment 7 bases; nucleotides outside the gene matches: 4. The CDR3 is 14 residues long.

The table lists this clonotype with many counts. The chain has TRBV12-3 or TRBV12-4 and TRBJ2-1; possible D gene TRBD1, 7 bases. The V end lost 5 bases, the J end lost 7 bases, and 18 bases lay between the germline ends. The CDR3 totals 15 residues. The CDR3: CASSLGQGGKNEQFF. The CDR3 DNA sequence: TGTGCCAGCAGTCTAGGGCAGGGGGGCAAGAATGAGCAGTTCTTC.

The chain links TRBV7-2 to TRBJ2-1; D ambiguous. Germline V gives CDR1 SGHTA, CDR2 FQGNSA. CDR3 length equals 16 residues. V was trimmed by 4 bases and J by 5 bases, leaving 18 bases between them. CDR3 residues: CASSSSAFRANNEQFF. The CDR3 DNA follows: TGTGCCAGCAGCTCGAGCGCGTTTAGAGCCAACAATGAGCAGTTCTTC.

This clonotype was seen repeatedly, ten times or more. This sequence joins TRBV27 and TRBJ1-1; no firm D call. From germline, CDR1 is MNHEY and CDR2 SMNVEV (reference sequence). The CDR3 totals 12 residues. V lost 4 bases and J 8 bases, leaving 11 bases between the germline ends. CDR3 sequence: CASSSIGREAFF. The CDR3 bases are TGTGCCAGCAGTTCGATCGGCCGAGAAGCTTTCTTT.

This clonotype was found once. V usage is TRBV4-3 and J usage is TRBJ2-2; D is uncertain. V was trimmed by 0 bases and J by 2 bases, leaving 16 bases between them. Germline-derived CDR1 and CDR2 are LGHNA and YSLEER. This CDR3 has 18 residues. This CDR3 reads CASSQDTLRPRNTGELFF. The CDR3 region has the DNA TGCGCCAGCAGCCAAGATACGCTGAGGCCGCGAAACACCGGGGAGCTGTTTTTT.

Points on this clonotype: Possible read error: a much larger clone is one base away. The chain uses TRBV7-2 and TRBJ2-5, with 7 nucleotides matching TRBD1. The CDR3 contains 16 residues. Germline assignment: CDR1 SGHTA and CDR2 FQGNSA. CDR3 loop: CASSQRRRGQQGTQYF. The CDR3 coding sequence is TGTGCCAGCAGCCAAAGGCGAAGGGGGCAACAAGGGACCCAGTACTTC.

The rearrangement links TRBV3-1 to TRBJ1-1; D not certain. The CDR3 spans 12 residues. Germline V gives CDR1 LGHDT, CDR2 YNNKEL (reference sequence). V shed 4 bases and J shed 1 base, with 4 bases lying between them. The CDR3 reads CASSRPNTEAFF. The CDR3 DNA reads as TGTGCCAGCAGCCGACCGAACACTGAAGCTTTCTTT.

Note on this clonotype: At one boundary the junction diverges from the germline segment, which might be a read error. The chain is built from TRBV20-1 and TRBJ2-3, with a possible D match to TRBD2 (6 bases). This CDR3 spans 15 amino acids. The germline gives CDR1 DFQATT, CDR2 SNEGSKA (reference sequence). In DNA form, the CDR3 reads TGCAGTGCTGAACGGGACTTCCCGGGGTCGGATGCGCAATATTTT. Its protein product is CSAERDFPGSDAQYF.